The sequence of this T cell receptor (beta chain) was determined in a study of OX40 agonist ivuxolimab in advanced cancers. Overall study: Patients in the trial were receiving intravenous ivuxolimab every 2 weeks, at doses of 0.01 to 10 mg/kg. Checkpoint inhibitors had been given previously to roughly 40% of patients. The study, taken as a whole, reports: Patients who responded partially at 0.1-3.0 mg/kg showed clonal expansion ranking among the lowest.

There are a few counts of this clone. Its matching antigen is unknown. The length of the CDR3 is 14 residues. Germline V gives CDR1 LNHDA, CDR2 SQIVND (reference sequence). V gave up 3 bases and J gave up 7 bases; unmatched junction bases: 1. Assay used: immunoSEQ multiplex PCR; TCRdb lists only in-frame clones, some missing. The sample lists 75,000 to 95,000 clones, more than 70% occurring once. This clonotype was obtained from an adult with an advanced solid tumor such as melanoma, head and neck, liver or kidney cancer. The sequencing here drew on CD4+ or CD8+ T cells sorted from blood, taken in a trial of the OX40 agonist ivuxolimab. This rearrangement joins TRBV19 to TRBJ1-6; 9 nucleotides line up with TRBD1. The CDR3 loop is CASSMGQGNSPLHF. The CDR3 nucleotides read TGTGCCAGTAGTATGGGACAGGGAAATTCACCCCTCCACTTT.